The 13 T cell receptor beta chains in this list originate from one sample, sequenced in a study of post-analysis software for immune sequencing data (dated by TCRdb to between 2015 and 2016). Libraries were constructed by PCR. TCRdb lists the instrument as Illumina HiSeq 2500. Unique molecular identifiers were incorporated into TCR beta cDNA libraries to reduce PCR and sequencing biases. In TCRdb, the public reads were trimmed at Q25 with fastp and aligned with MiXCR, with productive beta chains retained. CDR3 protein duplicates are merged, each entry listing the most common genes and DNA. This sample is represented by fewer than 850,000 distinct CDR3 sequences; roughly 27% of them were singletons. Of the sample, 0.55% to 0.65% is held by the ten largest clones. The full study reports these points: Significantly higher frequencies in patients than in controls were found for five or six TRBV segments, including TRBV5-6, TRBV5-1 and TRBV20-1.

Antigens for these TCRs are unknown. The specimen sequenced was blood. These receptors all come from a girl aged 10 to 17 with multiple sclerosis.

The chain has TRBV20-1 and TRBJ2-7; a weak D match, TRBD1 (6 bases). Germline V gene lookup returns CDR1 DFQATT and CDR2 SNEGSKA (reference sequence). The CDR3 totals 14 residues. Trimming pared 1 base from V and 2 bases from J, leaving 12 bases between. The CDR3 spells CSARGQGNPYEQYF. The DNA for the CDR3 is TGCAGTGCTAGAGGTCAGGGGAATCCCTACGAGCAGTACTTC.

This clonotype was counted a single time. The chain links TRBV7-2 to TRBJ2-1, with 7 bases matching TRBD1. Germline V gives CDR1 SGHTA, CDR2 FQGNSA. Losses at the gene ends were 4 bases for V and 10 bases for J; bases not matched to a gene: 13. The CDR3 spans 15 residues. This CDR3 is CASSSGGSALKEQFF. In DNA, the CDR3 is TGTGCCAGCAGCTCAGGGGGTTCAGCTTTGAAAGAGCAGTTCTTC.

V usage is TRBV5-1 and J usage is TRBJ2-1; D is unclear. This CDR3 comprises 14 residues. Trimming took off 2 bases at V and 10 bases at J, with 16 bases between the two ends. Per germline, CDR1 SGHRS and CDR2 YFSETQ. CDR3 nucleotide sequence: TGCGCCAGCAGCTTTGAACGGGCCCCCCTGGAGCAGTTCTTC. It is translated as CASSFERAPLEQFF.

This chain uses TRBV7-2 with TRBJ1-6; tentatively, D is TRBD1 (5 bases). The V end was cut by 1 base, the J end by 2 bases, with 6 bases between. Germline values: CDR1 SGHTA, CDR2 FQGNSA. The CDR3 has 15 amino acids. CDR3 protein: CASSLVGPYNSPLHF. The CDR3 DNA reads as TGTGCCAGCAGCTTAGTGGGACCCTATAATTCACCCCTCCACTTT.

The chain recombines TRBV5-1 with TRBJ2-5, with TRBD1 as a possible D gene (5 bases). The V gene lost 2 bases and the J gene lost 4 bases, with 9 bases spanning the gap. Looked up from germline, CDR1 is SGHRS and CDR2 is YFSETQ. The CDR3 is 13 residues long. CDR3 sequence (DNA): TGCGCCAGCAGCTTACAGGATAGAGAGACCCAGTACTTC. It encodes CASSLQDRETQYF.

This clonotype was counted only a few times. The chain uses TRBV20-1 and TRBJ2-3; TRBD1 or TRBD2 may be the D gene (5 bases each). The CDR3 is 13 amino acids. The germline V gene has CDR1 DFQATT and CDR2 SNEGSKA (reference sequence). CDR3 sequence (DNA): TGCAGACTCGGGACCATGAGGGCAGATACGCAGTATTTT. It translates to CRLGTMRADTQYF.

This sequence joins TRBV12-3 or TRBV12-4 and TRBJ2-5; D is undetermined. The CDR3 has 12 amino acids. V was trimmed by 8 bases and J by 5 bases, leaving 12 bases between them. As DNA, the CDR3 is TGTGCCAGCGGAGTTGGAGTCGAGACCCAGTACTTC. The encoded protein is CASGVGVETQYF.

This clonotype was seen only a few times. The chain joins TRBV29-1 to TRBJ2-7; 7 bases are shared with TRBD2. The germline V gene has CDR1 SQVTM and CDR2 ANQGSEA. There are 16 residues in the CDR3. J was trimmed by 5 bases and V by 1 base; bases with no gene match: 14. Here the CDR3 DNA reads TGCAGCGTTGAAGGAGGTGGGAGGGCCGGAATGAACGAGCAGTACTTC. Protein product: CSVEGGGRAGMNEQYF.

The J gene is TRBJ2-2, the V gene TRBV6-5; 8 nucleotides line up with TRBD1. This CDR3 has 18 amino acids. Germline-derived CDR1 and CDR2 are MNHEY and SVGAGI. J gave up 6 bases and V 0 bases, and 12 bases lay outside the gene matches. The CDR3: CASSYSTGRGRIAGELFF. As DNA, the CDR3 is TGTGCCAGCAGTTACTCAACAGGCAGGGGGCGAATCGCCGGGGAGCTGTTTTTT.

The rearrangement uses TRBV5-1 and TRBJ2-5; D perhaps matches TRBD2 (5 bases). Germline lookup yields CDR1 SGHRS and CDR2 YFSETQ. The CDR3 runs 17 residues. V lost 0 bases and J lost 1, with 16 bases in between. The CDR3 DNA reads TGCGCCAGCAGCTTGGTTGGCCCGGGATATACCCAAGAGACCCAGTACTTC. Its protein product is CASSLVGPGYTQETQYF.

The V gene is TRBV29-1, the J gene TRBJ2-7; D remains ambiguous. V lost 2 bases to trimming and J lost 0 bases, with 14 bases between them. Per the germline V gene, CDR1 is SQVTM and CDR2 is ANQGSEA. This CDR3 comprises 15 residues. Here the CDR3 DNA reads TGCAGCGTTGAATTCCAGGCCCCTGGCTCCTACGAGCAGTACTTC. Translated: CSVEFQAPGSYEQYF.

This clonotype was found a few times. The junction does not match germline at one end; this may be a read error. This chain links TRBV4-3 with TRBJ2-3, with D tentatively TRBD1 or TRBD2 (5 bases each). CDR1 is LGHNA, CDR2 YSLEER, per germline. The CDR3 contains 17 residues. The CDR3 bases are TGCGCCAGCAGCCAAGAGGGCCCCAGGGCTAGCACGGATACGCAGTATTTT. Its translation is CASSQEGPRASTDTQYF.

The V call is TRBV6-6, the J call TRBJ2-7, with a weak D call TRBD2 (5 bases). Germline V gene sequence: CDR1 MNHNY, CDR2 SVGAGI (reference sequence). The V gene lost 6 bases and the J gene lost 7 bases, with 22 bases spanning the gap. This CDR3 has 15 residues. CDR3 DNA: TGTGCCAGCAGGGTTCTTGAGCGGCATGGCATAGAGCAGTACTTC. It codes for CASRVLERHGIEQYF.